The rows below give T cell receptor beta chains drawn from one sample of a study of blood T cells in healthy people across ages. TCRdb reanalysed the 5' RACE reads using MiXCR and keeps one entry per CDR3 protein. The table lists roughly 800,000 distinct CDR3 sequences, about 25% of them singletons, with just under 9.5% in the top ten. The same data also went into a second study, on T cells of mothers and their children.

Sequenced material: blood. The receptors originated from a boy aged 5-17 years in good health. CDR3s include the opening cysteine and the closing phenylalanine or tryptophan. D genes are given only for firm matches. Clone size is not always given. Where it is, it says once, few, many or a class for expanded clones.

D gene: TRBD1; V gene: TRBV7-9; J gene: TRBJ1-2; clone size: -; CDR3 protein: CASLGQETSGVYGYTF; CDR3 DNA: TGTGCCAGCCTAGGACAGGAGACGTCAGGGGTTTATGGCTACACCTTC
D gene: TRBD2; V gene: TRBV7-8; J gene: TRBJ2-3; clone size: -; CDR3 protein: CASRSGLAGEVTDTQYF; CDR3 DNA: TGTGCCAGCAGATCGGGACTAGCGGGAGAGGTAACAGATACGCAGTATTTT
D gene: -; V gene: TRBV20-1; J gene: TRBJ2-2; clone size: -; CDR3 protein: CSAREPNTGELFF; CDR3 DNA: TGCAGTGCTAGAGAACCCAACACCGGGGAGCTGTTTTTT
D gene: -; V gene: TRBV7-2; J gene: TRBJ2-1; clone size: -; CDR3 protein: CASSLAALSYNEQFF; CDR3 DNA: TGTGCCAGCAGCTTGGCGGCTTTATCCTACAATGAGCAGTTCTTC
D gene: -; V gene: TRBV12-3/TRBV12-4; J gene: TRBJ1-2; clone size: few; CDR3 protein: CASRRAGLSEGYTF; CDR3 DNA: TGTGCCAGCAGGCGGGCGGGCCTTTCGGAAGGCTACACCTTC
D gene: -; V gene: TRBV29-1; J gene: TRBJ1-1; clone size: -; CDR3 protein: CSVGGSHTEAFF; CDR3 DNA: TGCAGCGTTGGGGGCAGTCACACTGAAGCTTTCTTT
D gene: TRBD1; V gene: TRBV7-8; J gene: TRBJ1-6; clone size: -; CDR3 protein: CASSDGQGGDSLHF; CDR3 DNA: TGTGCCAGCAGCGACGGACAGGGCGGTGATTCCCTCCACTTT
D gene: TRBD1; V gene: TRBV5-1; J gene: TRBJ2-7; clone size: few; CDR3 protein: CASSLFGDRVVEQYF; CDR3 DNA: TGCGCCAGCAGCTTGTTCGGGGACAGGGTCGTCGAGCAGTACTTC
D gene: TRBD1; V gene: TRBV4-1; J gene: TRBJ2-7; clone size: -; CDR3 protein: CASSQSAGTGAYEQYF; CDR3 DNA: TGCGCCAGCAGCCAAAGCGCCGGGACAGGGGCCTACGAGCAGTACTTC
D gene: TRBD1; V gene: TRBV13; J gene: TRBJ1-4; clone size: few; CDR3 protein: CASSADRGELFF; CDR3 DNA: TGTGCCAGCAGCGCCGACAGGGGGGAACTGTTTTTT
D gene: -; V gene: TRBV28; J gene: TRBJ2-5; clone size: many; CDR3 protein: CASSLLRGGETQYF; CDR3 DNA: TGTGCCAGCAGTTTACTGCGAGGAGGGGAGACCCAGTACTTC
D gene: TRBD2; V gene: TRBV12-3/TRBV12-4; J gene: TRBJ2-5; clone size: -; CDR3 protein: CASSFSPSGLGETQYF; CDR3 DNA: TGTGCCAGCAGTTTTAGTCCTAGCGGACTAGGAGAGACCCAGTACTTC
D gene: TRBD1; V gene: TRBV7-9; J gene: TRBJ2-7; clone size: few; CDR3 protein: CASSQTGQYYEQYF; CDR3 DNA: TGTGCCAGCAGCCAGACGGGACAGTACTACGAGCAGTACTTC
D gene: -; V gene: TRBV5-6; J gene: TRBJ2-7; clone size: -; CDR3 protein: CASSLAVQGAYEQYF; CDR3 DNA: TGTGCCAGCAGCTTGGCAGTCCAGGGCGCCTACGAGCAGTACTTC
D gene: TRBD2; V gene: TRBV12-3/TRBV12-4; J gene: TRBJ2-1; clone size: few; CDR3 protein: CASSHGLGGDNEQFF; CDR3 DNA: TGTGCCAGCAGCCATGGACTAGGAGGGGACAATGAGCAGTTCTTC
D gene: -; V gene: TRBV11-2; J gene: TRBJ1-5; clone size: few; CDR3 protein: CASSSPTSLGGNRPQHF; CDR3 DNA: TGTGCCAGCAGCTCCCCGACGTCATTGGGGGGCAATCGGCCCCAGCATTTT
D gene: TRBD1; V gene: TRBV29-1; J gene: TRBJ1-2; clone size: few; CDR3 protein: CSGLGTGIRGYTF; CDR3 DNA: TGCAGCGGTTTAGGGACAGGGATACGCGGCTACACCTTC
D gene: -; V gene: TRBV14; J gene: TRBJ1-1; clone size: -; CDR3 protein: CASSQEVHIEAFF; CDR3 DNA: TGTGCCAGCAGTCAAGAGGTCCACATTGAAGCTTTCTTT
D gene: -; V gene: TRBV12-3/TRBV12-4; J gene: TRBJ2-7; clone size: -; CDR3 protein: CASRLDAHEQYF; CDR3 DNA: TGTGCCAGCAGATTGGACGCCCACGAGCAGTACTTC
D gene: -; V gene: TRBV27; J gene: TRBJ1-4; clone size: few; CDR3 protein: CASMDVTTNEKLFF; CDR3 DNA: TGTGCCAGCATGGACGTTACAACTAATGAAAAACTGTTTTTT
D gene: -; V gene: TRBV5-5; J gene: TRBJ2-7; clone size: few; CDR3 protein: CASSFNSAYEQYF; CDR3 DNA: TGTGCCAGCAGCTTCAACTCCGCCTACGAGCAGTACTTC
D gene: TRBD1; V gene: TRBV6-2/TRBV6-3; J gene: TRBJ2-5; clone size: -; CDR3 protein: CASSRDRIKETQYF; CDR3 DNA: TGTGCCAGCAGTCGGGACAGGATCAAAGAGACCCAGTACTTC
D gene: -; V gene: TRBV2; J gene: TRBJ2-1; clone size: few; CDR3 protein: CASLLDSYNEQFF; CDR3 DNA: TGTGCCAGCCTCCTAGACTCCTACAATGAGCAGTTCTTC
D gene: TRBD2; V gene: TRBV6-1; J gene: TRBJ2-5; clone size: -; CDR3 protein: CASSPLREELIETQYF; CDR3 DNA: TGTGCCAGCAGTCCCTTACGGGAGGAGTTAATAGAGACCCAGTACTTC
D gene: -; V gene: TRBV25-1; J gene: TRBJ2-6; clone size: few; CDR3 protein: CASSSWNIISGANVLTF; CDR3 DNA: TGTGCCAGCAGTAGCTGGAACATCATCTCTGGGGCCAACGTCCTGACTTTC
D gene: -; V gene: TRBV5-5; J gene: TRBJ2-6; clone size: few; CDR3 protein: CASSRPISGANVLTF; CDR3 DNA: TGTGCCAGCAGCCGACCGATATCTGGGGCCAACGTCCTGACTTTC
D gene: TRBD2; V gene: TRBV28; J gene: TRBJ2-5; clone size: -; CDR3 protein: CASSLLLAGGQAYF; CDR3 DNA: TGTGCCAGCAGTTTGTTACTAGCGGGAGGGCAAGCGTACTTC
D gene: -; V gene: TRBV11-2; J gene: TRBJ2-5; clone size: -; CDR3 protein: CASSPIGGNQETQYF; CDR3 DNA: TGTGCCAGCAGCCCGATAGGTGGGAACCAAGAGACCCAGTACTTC
D gene: -; V gene: TRBV29-1; J gene: TRBJ1-1; clone size: few; CDR3 protein: CSVGGVNTEAFF; CDR3 DNA: TGCAGCGTTGGTGGGGTGAACACTGAAGCTTTCTTT
D gene: TRBD2; V gene: TRBV7-3; J gene: TRBJ2-1; clone size: -; CDR3 protein: CASSLDLSLAGDSHNEQFF; CDR3 DNA: TGTGCCAGCAGCTTAGATTTAAGCTTAGCGGGGGATAGCCACAATGAGCAGTTCTTC
D gene: -; V gene: TRBV20-1; J gene: TRBJ2-1; clone size: few; CDR3 protein: CSARILGALSEQFF; CDR3 DNA: TGCAGTGCTAGAATTCTTGGGGCCTTAAGTGAGCAGTTCTTC
D gene: -; V gene: TRBV6-5; J gene: TRBJ1-1; clone size: -; CDR3 protein: CASRSRGEGRTEAFF; CDR3 DNA: TGTGCCAGCAGATCGAGGGGAGAGGGGAGGACTGAAGCTTTCTTT
D gene: -; V gene: TRBV3-1; J gene: TRBJ1-4; clone size: -; CDR3 protein: CASSQAFGGEKLFF; CDR3 DNA: TGTGCCAGCAGCCAGGCCTTTGGTGGCGAAAAACTGTTTTTT
D gene: TRBD1; V gene: TRBV7-2; J gene: TRBJ2-1; clone size: -; CDR3 protein: CASSFGQANNEQSF; CDR3 DNA: TGTGCCAGCAGCTTCGGACAGGCGAACAATGAGCAGTCCTTC
D gene: TRBD2; V gene: TRBV29-1; J gene: TRBJ2-7; clone size: few; CDR3 protein: CSVERTGGPYEQYF; CDR3 DNA: TGCAGCGTTGAGAGGACGGGAGGGCCTTACGAGCAGTACTTC
D gene: -; V gene: TRBV20-1; J gene: TRBJ2-2; clone size: few; CDR3 protein: CSALPYTGELFF; CDR3 DNA: TGCAGTGCTCTCCCCTACACCGGGGAGCTGTTTTTT
D gene: -; V gene: TRBV15; J gene: TRBJ2-5; clone size: -; CDR3 protein: CATTGGTGYQETQYF; CDR3 DNA: TGTGCCACCACGGGAGGGACAGGCTACCAAGAGACCCAGTACTTC
D gene: TRBD2; V gene: TRBV29-1; J gene: TRBJ2-7; clone size: -; CDR3 protein: CSVEGIAGLGDYEQYF; CDR3 DNA: TGCAGCGTTGAGGGCATAGCGGGCCTAGGGGATTACGAGCAGTACTTC
D gene: -; V gene: TRBV5-1; J gene: TRBJ2-5; clone size: -; CDR3 protein: CASSWTLTETQYF; CDR3 DNA: TGCGCCAGCAGCTGGACTCTGACGGAGACCCAGTACTTC
D gene: -; V gene: TRBV20-1; J gene: TRBJ2-7; clone size: -; CDR3 protein: CSARGRSLYEQYF; CDR3 DNA: TGCAGTGCTAGAGGACGGAGCTTGTACGAGCAGTACTTC
D gene: -; V gene: TRBV29-1; J gene: TRBJ2-7; clone size: -; CDR3 protein: CSARAATYEQYF; CDR3 DNA: TGCAGCGCTCGGGCGGCGACCTACGAGCAGTACTTC
D gene: TRBD2; V gene: TRBV5-6; J gene: TRBJ2-5; clone size: -; CDR3 protein: CASSLGGSQQTQYF; CDR3 DNA: TGTGCCAGCAGCTTGGGCGGGAGCCAACAGACCCAGTACTTC
D gene: -; V gene: TRBV20-1; J gene: TRBJ1-1; clone size: -; CDR3 protein: CSALRGANTEAFF; CDR3 DNA: TGCAGTGCTTTGAGAGGCGCTAACACTGAAGCTTTCTTT
D gene: -; V gene: TRBV29-1; J gene: TRBJ1-4; clone size: -; CDR3 protein: CSVAPPGGNEKLFF; CDR3 DNA: TGCAGCGTTGCACCTCCGGGAGGGAATGAAAAACTGTTTTTT
D gene: -; V gene: TRBV28; J gene: TRBJ2-3; clone size: -; CDR3 protein: CASTNRVADTQYF; CDR3 DNA: TGTGCCAGCACCAACAGGGTCGCAGATACGCAGTATTTT
D gene: -; V gene: TRBV24-1; J gene: TRBJ2-2; clone size: -; CDR3 protein: CATSDLQRFNTGELFF; CDR3 DNA: TGTGCCACCAGTGATCTTCAGCGGTTTAACACCGGGGAGCTGTTTTTT